This TCR beta chain came from a study of a mutant IDH1 vaccine in newly diagnosed glioma. Time point indicated: week 47, end of study. Doses of 300 ug of mutant IDH1 20-mer peptide were given with topical imiquimod. Only in-frame clones appear in the TCRdb table, and some are missing; sequencing was by immunoSEQ multiplex PCR. The sample lists under 60,000 clones; 76% were seen once. Comment on this clone: The antigen remains undetermined.

This sequence originates from a woman in her thirties or forties with glioma. Some clones in this sample may be carry-over from other donors' samples. The input for sequencing was PBMCs, taken from a glioma patient whose treatment included an IDH1 peptide vaccine.

CDR3 coding DNA: TGCGCCAGCAGCCTAAGGGGACAGGGGGCATACGAGCAGTACTTC. It yields the protein CASSLRGQGAYEQYF. This rearrangement joins TRBV4-1 to TRBJ2-7; the match to TRBD1 covers 12 bases. Germline CDR1 and CDR2: MGHRA and YSYEKL. This CDR3 has 15 amino acids. The junction had 5 bases not matched to a gene; V was cut back by 4 bases and J by 4 bases.